The 19 T cell receptor beta chains below all came from one sample that was sequenced in a study of tumour-infiltrating T cells in Burkitt lymphoma. This table comes from immunoSEQ multiplex PCR, and its TCRdb copy is limited to in-frame clones, with some not included. The data contain 12,000 to 15,000 clones, roughly 75% of them singletons. The sample was tumor tissue. Receptors were obtained from a human donor with diffuse large B-cell lymphoma.

This clone was detected only once. V and J are TRBV9 and TRBJ2-6, with D hard to call. CDR3 size: 17 residues. Per the germline V gene, CDR1 is SGDLS and CDR2 is YYNGEE. V lost 0 bases and J 1 base, leaving 11 bases between the germline ends. The chain's CDR3 is CASSVAVIPSGANVLTF. The CDR3 DNA sequence: TGTGCCAGCAGCGTAGCAGTCATTCCTTCTGGGGCCAACGTCCTGACTTTC.

This chain uses TRBV6-5 with TRBJ2-7, with D unresolved. The length of the CDR3 is 15 residues. Germline V gene data show CDR1 as MNHEY and CDR2 as SVGAGI. The V gene lost 0 bases and the J gene lost 3 bases, with 12 bases spanning the gap. CDR3 region: CASSYSPSDDYEQYF. In DNA form, the CDR3 reads TGTGCCAGCAGTTACTCTCCCTCGGACGACTACGAGCAGTACTTC.

This clone was recorded once. V usage is TRBV7-9 and J usage is TRBJ2-1, with a possible D match to TRBD2 (5 bases). Trimming cost V 1 base and J 0 bases, with 13 bases left between them. Germline CDR1 reads SEHNR; CDR2 reads FQNEAQ (reference sequence). The CDR3 runs 17 residues. CDR3 DNA: TGTGCCAGCAGCTTAGGGGGAGTGTTAAGCTCCTACAATGAGCAGTTCTTC. This codes for CASSLGGVLSSYNEQFF.

Written as DNA, the CDR3 is TGTGCCGCCGGACAGTATGGCTACACCTTC. Protein product: CAAGQYGYTF. The chain is built from TRBV6-5 and TRBJ1-2; D is possibly TRBD1 (6 bases). The CDR3 covers 10 residues. Germline CDR1 and CDR2: MNHEY and SVGAGI. Trimming stripped 11 bases from V and 5 bases from J, with 9 bases between.

This clone was counted between two and nine times. Compared with germline, one end of the junction differs, possibly owing to a read error. This chain connects TRBV6-1 to TRBJ1-4; possible D gene TRBD1, 5 bases. The CDR3 covers 12 residues. Germline lookup yields CDR1 MNHNS and CDR2 SASEGT. The CDR3 DNA follows: TGTGCCAGCAGTGAATGGAAGACAGAGCGAGTTTTT. This gives the protein CASSEWKTERVF.

The DNA for the CDR3 is TGTGCCAGCAGTTTTAGAACATGGGATGAAAAACTGTTTTTT. Translating it yields CASSFRTWDEKLFF. The V and J genes are TRBV28 and TRBJ1-4; D gene uncertain. The V end was cut by 3 bases, the J end by 6 bases, with 11 bases between. The germline V gene has CDR1 MDHEN and CDR2 SYDVKM. CDR3 length: 14 residues.

The chain has TRBV18 and TRBJ1-5; D remains unclear. Germline V lookup: CDR1 KGHSH, CDR2 LQKENI. With 1 base removed from V and 0 bases from J, the gap between germline ends came to 13 bases. The CDR3 covers 17 residues. CDR3 residues: CASSPRQKSDSNQPQHF. CDR3 bases: TGTGCCAGCTCACCACGGCAGAAAAGTGATAGCAATCAGCCCCAGCATTTT.

The genes are TRBV6-1 and TRBJ1-4; D remains unclear. Germline values: CDR1 MNHNS, CDR2 SASEGT. The V end lost 7 bases, the J end lost 13 bases, and 13 bases lay between the germline ends. This CDR3 contains 11 residues. Here the CDR3 DNA reads TGTGCCAGCAACTCCCCCGAGGTACTGTTTTTT. Amino acid sequence: CASNSPEVLFF.

V usage is TRBV7-6 and J usage is TRBJ2-7, with D perhaps given as TRBD1 or TRBD2 (5 bases each). The germline CDR1 and CDR2 sequences are SGHVS and FNYEAQ. CDR3 length equals 12 residues. V was cut by 5 bases and J by 3 bases, with 8 bases left in between. The DNA for the CDR3 is TGTGCCAGCAGCCCTGGGGGCTACGAGCAGTACTTC. Amino acids: CASSPGGYEQYF.

This chain links TRBV9 with TRBJ1-2, with TRBD1 as a possible D gene (5 bases). CDR3 length equals 16 residues. The V end was cut by 4 bases, the J end by 4 bases, with 20 bases between. The germline gives CDR1 SGDLS, CDR2 YYNGEE. The CDR3 loop is CASSTRPGPGSYGYTF. CDR3 nucleotides: TGTGCCAGCAGCACCCGACCGGGGCCAGGGAGCTATGGCTACACCTTC.

The J gene is TRBJ2-3, the V gene TRBV13; 12 bases fit TRBD2. Germline V CDR1 and CDR2: PRHDT, FYEKMQ (reference sequence). The junction had 12 bases not matched to a gene; V was cut back by 4 bases and J by 4 bases. This CDR3 spans 18 amino acids. The CDR3 DNA follows: TGTGCCAGCAGCTCCTACTCTCGGACTAGCGGGATCGCAGATACGCAGTATTTT. Translated, it gives CASSSYSRTSGIADTQYF.

The J gene is TRBJ2-5, the V gene TRBV6-5; 7 nucleotides match TRBD2. Germline loops: CDR1 MNHEY, CDR2 SVGAGI. The CDR3 has 14 amino acids. V lost 4 bases to trimming and J lost 5 bases; unmatched junction nucleotides: 7. The CDR3 coding sequence is TGTGCCAGCAGTTCTCAGGGAGGGTGGGAGACCCAGTACTTC. Its translation is CASSSQGGWETQYF.

The gene calls are TRBV6-1 and TRBJ2-3; TRBD2 agrees at 8 bases. Germline V gene data show CDR1 as MNHNS and CDR2 as SASEGT. The CDR3 sequence is 14 residues long. Losses at the gene ends were 4 bases for V and 3 bases for J; bases not matched to a gene: 3. This chain's CDR3 is CASSGASGTDTQYF. The CDR3 region has the DNA TGTGCCAGCAGTGGGGCTAGCGGGACAGATACGCAGTATTTT.

This chain joins TRBV10-3 and TRBJ2-1, with TRBD2 identical over 7 bases. The CDR3 totals 12 residues. Unmatched junction bases numbered 7, after V lost 9 bases and J lost 8 bases. Germline CDR1 ENHRY, CDR2 SYGVKD. CDR3 nucleotides: TGTGCCATATCCCTCGCGGGAGATGAGCAGTTCTTC. Translation: CAISLAGDEQFF.

The chain carries TRBV15 and TRBJ2-2, with TRBD2 identical over 11 bases. Germline-derived CDR1 and CDR2 are LNHNV and YYDKDF (reference sequence). The CDR3 has 21 residues. With 6 bases clipped from V and 4 bases from J, the junction kept 22 bases outside the gene matches. In nucleotides, the CDR3 is TGTGCCACCAGACCTAACCCGGGGACTAGCGGTCGACGGGGGGTCACCGGGGAGCTGTTTTTT. Its translation is CATRPNPGTSGRRGVTGELFF.

This clone showed up just once. The gene calls are TRBV10-3 and TRBJ1-4; the D gene is possibly TRBD1 (6 bases). This CDR3 region has 17 residues. The germline V gene has CDR1 ENHRY and CDR2 SYGVKD. Trimming pared 4 bases from V and 8 bases from J, leaving 23 bases between. CDR3 nucleotides: TGTGCCATCAGTGCGGGGGCACAGGGAAAGGTTGGAGAAAAACTGTTTTTT. Its protein is CAISAGAQGKVGEKLFF.

This clone is medium-sized. The gene calls are TRBV4-1 and TRBJ2-7, with a weak D call TRBD1 (6 bases). The CDR3 sequence is 14 residues long. Trimming removed 4 bases from V and 2 bases from J, with 12 bases in between. CDR1 is MGHRA and CDR2 is YSYEKL in the germline V gene. CDR3 sequence reads: CASSRESGAYEQYV. The CDR3, as DNA: TGCGCCAGCAGCCGAGAATCAGGGGCCTACGAGCAGTACGTC.

The chain has TRBV7-6 and TRBJ2-2, with 12 bases identical to TRBD2. Germline CDR1 and CDR2: SGHVS and FNYEAQ. This CDR3 is built from 18 residues. Trimming removed 1 base from V and 0 bases from J; junction bases left unmatched: 3. The DNA for the CDR3 is TGTGCCAGCAGCTTAGGCCTAGCGGGAGGGTCGAACACCGGGGAGCTGTTTTTT. Residues: CASSLGLAGGSNTGELFF.

The genes are TRBV29-1 and TRBJ2-7; no clear D. CDR1 and CDR2 (germline): SQVTM, ANQGSEA. V was pared by 7 bases and J by 0 bases, with 13 bases between. The CDR3 has 13 amino acids. This CDR3 is CSAKGWSSYEQYF. CDR3 DNA sequence: TGCAGCGCCAAGGGTTGGAGCTCCTACGAGCAGTACTTC.